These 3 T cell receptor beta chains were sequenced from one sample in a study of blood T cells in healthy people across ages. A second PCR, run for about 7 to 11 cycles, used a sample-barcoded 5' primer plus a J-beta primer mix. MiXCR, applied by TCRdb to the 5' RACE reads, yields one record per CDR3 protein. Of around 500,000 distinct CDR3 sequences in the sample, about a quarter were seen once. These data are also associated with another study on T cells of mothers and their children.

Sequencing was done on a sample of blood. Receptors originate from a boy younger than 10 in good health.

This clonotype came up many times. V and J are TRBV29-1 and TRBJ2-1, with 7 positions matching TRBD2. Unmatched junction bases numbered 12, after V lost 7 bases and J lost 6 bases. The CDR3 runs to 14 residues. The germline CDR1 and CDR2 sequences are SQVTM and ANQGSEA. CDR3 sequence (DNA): TGCAGCGGGAGCGGGGCTATTCAACGCAATGAGCAGTTCTTC. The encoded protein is CSGSGAIQRNEQFF.

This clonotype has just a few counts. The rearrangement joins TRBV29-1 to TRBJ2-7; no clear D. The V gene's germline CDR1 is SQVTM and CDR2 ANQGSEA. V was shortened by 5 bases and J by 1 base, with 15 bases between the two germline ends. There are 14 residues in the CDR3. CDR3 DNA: TGCAGCGTTATAAGCTCCTATAGATCCTACGAGCAGTACTTC. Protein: CSVISSYRSYEQYF.

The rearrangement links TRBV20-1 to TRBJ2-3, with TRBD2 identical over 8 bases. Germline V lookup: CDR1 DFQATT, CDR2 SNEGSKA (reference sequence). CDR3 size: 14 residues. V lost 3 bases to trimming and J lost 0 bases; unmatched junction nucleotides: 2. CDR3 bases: TGCAGTGCTAGCGGGGGGGCTAGCACAGATACGCAGTATTTT. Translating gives CSASGGASTDTQYF.